The following is a T cell receptor (beta chain) sequence with its context. It has no known antigen specificity. The input lacks base qualities; no much larger clone sits a single base away. The intended sense of this specimen's time point label: baseline before first vaccination. The treatment or condition label on this specimen signifies: meningococcal conjugate vaccine given as trial control. Vaccinee samples came from UK trials COV001 and COV002, including a single-blind randomized controlled phase 2/3 trial of AZD1222 (ChAdOx1 nCoV-19) in healthy adults. For TCRbeta chain sequencing, PBMC samples from trial participants were taken at day 0 and at day 28 after the second dose. The CDR3 regions of human TCRbeta chains were analyzed by immunosequencing. In the authors' own workflow: TCRs in the repertoires were matched against a reference library of SARS-CoV-2-specific TCRs that had been generated with the MIRA antigen-specificity platform. Breadth was defined as the fraction of unique TCRs that were SARS-CoV-2-associated. Depth was defined as the fraction of total T cells that were SARS-CoV-2-associated. Each spike-specific TCR was assigned to its reactive spike region and to a CD4 or CD8 class using the MIRA data. Log10-transformed breadth and depth values were compared by one-way ANOVA with Sidak's multiple comparisons tests. Sourced from immuneACCESS, this table was stored by TCRdb with only in-frame sequences that have V and J called. A share of the clones is absent; for the studies checked, an unresolved V gene accounts for under half, and the remainder has no known explanation. That table furnishes V, J and clone size, whereas the DNA furnished D and trimming. Present in this sample are about 100,000 clones, 70% to 90% of which were seen just once. 4% to 4.5% of the sample is taken by the ten largest.

The germline ends are 12 bases apart after V is trimmed by 2 bases and J by 0 bases. Inclusive of the bounding cysteine and phenylalanine, the CDR3 is 17 residues long. The CDR3 DNA has 51 bases and is translated from base 1. For CDR1 and CDR2, the germline V gene lists SGHRS and YFSETQ. This sample was included in a study of T cell responses to AZD1222 COVID-19 vaccine (dated by TCRdb to the early 2020s). As for the study more broadly: TCR sequencing was performed for about 240 trial participants, of whom roughly 200 were given two doses of AZD1222 and around 25 were given two doses of MenACWY control vaccine. Trial participants were enrolled by age into 18-55, 56-69 and 70-plus year subgroups, with approximately 150, 28 and 58 TCR-sequenced participants respectively. General findings and caveats noted by the study authors: After two AZD1222 doses, spike-specific TCR breadth and depth were significantly higher than at day 0 and than in MenACWY recipients. Because no day 14 peak-response samples were available, repertoires were characterized only after the peak T cell response. Conclusions about previously exposed vaccinees are limited because only six or seven AZD1222 recipients were SARS-CoV-2 seropositive at baseline. Participants were mostly white British, with more females than males. The authors suggested clonal diversity may have been underestimated. CD4 TCRs associated with the vaccine covered the entire spike protein, and the dominant responses were in regions 160-218 and 743-854. Reportedly, almost half of the unique spike-specific TCRs recognized epitopes lying outside the regions that are mutated in the B.1.351 and B.1.1.7 variants. The 56-69-year group was small, and its depth increase did not reach significance, likely because of low power.

Here the sequenced sample was peripheral blood, taken on day 0 of MenACWY control vaccination. The receptor comes from an adult in good health. This sequence uses TRBV5-1 and TRBJ2-6, with a weak D call of TRBD1 (5 bases match). The DNA sequence reads TGCGCCAGCAGCTTCCAGGGATTCCGCTCTGGGGCCAACGTCCTGACTTTC. It specifies CASSFQGFRSGANVLTF.